This TCR beta chain was profiled in a study of blood T cell repertoires in COVID-19. Assay used: immunoSEQ multiplex PCR; TCRdb lists only in-frame clones, some missing. Of around 470,000 clones listed, about 90% were seen once; the top ten hold approximately 0.65%. The CDR3 is 15 residues long. Trimming removed 4 bases at V and 1 base at J, with 13 bases between. Germline-derived CDR1 and CDR2 are SGHRS and YFSETQ. The sequence was collected from a man in his late teens or twenties who had recovered from COVID-19. The sequencing input was PBMCs or T cells enriched from blood (not recorded which). The chain joins TRBV5-1 to TRBJ2-3; the D gene is possibly TRBD1 (6 bases). In nucleotides, the CDR3 is TGCGCCAGCAGCGTATCAGGGGAAGGCACAGATACGCAGTATTTT. Translating it yields CASSVSGEGTDTQYF. The variable domain in full, completed from reference TRBV5-1 and TRBJ2-3, reads KAGVTQTPRYLIKTRGQQVTLSCSPISGHRSVSWYQQTPGQGLQFLFEYFSETQRNKGNFPGRFSGRQFSNSRSEMNVSTLELGDSALYLCASSVSGEGTDTQYFGPGTRLTVL.